This entry concerns a single T cell receptor beta chain. Using a J-beta primer mix together with a sample-barcoded 5' primer, a second PCR was run for roughly 7 to 12 cycles. One entry per CDR3 protein results from TCRdb running MiXCR on the 5' RACE reads. The sample consists of fewer than 800,000 distinct CDR3 sequences, more than 20% of them appearing once. The data are from a study of blood T cells in healthy people across ages. The CDR3 length is 13 residues. Germline values: CDR1 SQVTM, CDR2 ANQGSEA. V lost 3 bases to trimming and J lost 9 bases, with 17 bases between them. J is TRBJ2-5 and V is TRBV29-1, with D perhaps being TRBD1 or TRBD2 (6 bases each). The sequenced sample consisted of blood. This sequence originates from a man in his sixties or seventies in good health. CDR3 DNA sequence: TGCAGCGTTGACAGGGGACTCCCCGGGGCCCAGTACTTC. It is translated as CSVDRGLPGAQYF.